These T cell receptor beta chains were read from a single sample in a study of blood T cell repertoires in COVID-19. Libraries were prepared by immunoSEQ multiplex PCR; TCRdb keeps only in-frame clonotypes and omits some of them. The sample consists of roughly 290,000 clones, almost 90% of them appearing once. The sequenced material came from PBMCs or T cells enriched from blood (not recorded which). The receptors shown here come from a woman younger than 35 with acute COVID-19. Each CDR3 is given with its conserved first and last residue. The order of the fields is clone size, D gene, J gene, V gene, CDR3 protein, CDR3 DNA. The D gene is left open where the match is weak. The size field is filled for only some rows; it gives once, few, many or a size class.

abundance: -
d_gene: -
j_gene: TRBJ2-4
v_gene: TRBV25-1
CDR3aa: CASSDSTAQGNIQYF
CDR3nt: TGTGCCAGCAGTGATTCGACAGCCCAGGGAAACATTCAGTACTTC

abundance: -
d_gene: TRBD1
j_gene: TRBJ2-2
v_gene: TRBV5-6
CDR3aa: CASSIGTGGITGELFF
CDR3nt: TGTGCCAGCAGCATAGGGACAGGGGGTATCACCGGGGAGCTGTTTTTT

abundance: -
d_gene: TRBD2
j_gene: TRBJ2-3
v_gene: TRBV27
CDR3aa: CASSDSGRATDTQYF
CDR3nt: TGTGCCAGCAGTGATAGCGGGAGGGCCACAGATACGCAGTATTTT

abundance: -
d_gene: TRBD2
j_gene: TRBJ2-1
v_gene: TRBV12-5
CDR3aa: CASGRGTSGSYEQFF
CDR3nt: TGTGCTAGCGGACGCGGGACTAGCGGGAGTTATGAGCAGTTCTTC

abundance: -
d_gene: -
j_gene: TRBJ2-6
v_gene: TRBV2
CDR3aa: CASIIASGANVLTF
CDR3nt: TGTGCCAGCATTATAGCGTCTGGGGCCAACGTCCTGACTTTC

abundance: once
d_gene: -
j_gene: TRBJ2-5
v_gene: TRBV18
CDR3aa: CASSSLPLLDPAGETQYF
CDR3nt: TGTGCCAGCTCATCACTTCCCCTCCTAGACCCGGCGGGAGAGACCCAGTACTTC

abundance: -
d_gene: -
j_gene: TRBJ2-1
v_gene: TRBV27
CDR3aa: CASSFDSSYNEQFF
CDR3nt: TGTGCCAGCAGTTTCGACTCCTCTTACAATGAGCAGTTCTTC

abundance: -
d_gene: TRBD2
j_gene: TRBJ2-1
v_gene: TRBV5-1
CDR3aa: CASSLVAGGSYNEQFF
CDR3nt: TGCGCCAGCAGCTTGGTAGCGGGAGGGTCCTACAATGAGCAGTTCTTC

abundance: -
d_gene: -
j_gene: TRBJ2-7
v_gene: TRBV5-6
CDR3aa: CASSLAQGFSYEQYF
CDR3nt: TGTGCCAGCAGCTTGGCGCAGGGATTCTCCTACGAGCAGTACTTC

abundance: -
d_gene: -
j_gene: TRBJ2-1
v_gene: TRBV29-1
CDR3aa: CSVQKGGAYNEQFF
CDR3nt: TGCAGCGTTCAGAAGGGAGGTGCCTACAATGAGCAGTTCTTC

abundance: -
d_gene: -
j_gene: TRBJ2-3
v_gene: TRBV11-1
CDR3aa: CASSSERVWNTDTQYF
CDR3nt: TGTGCCAGCAGCTCCGAACGGGTTTGGAACACAGATACGCAGTATTTT

abundance: -
d_gene: TRBD2
j_gene: TRBJ2-1
v_gene: TRBV7-7
CDR3aa: CASSLARGLAGEENEQFF
CDR3nt: TGTGCCAGCAGCTTAGCAAGGGGACTAGCGGGAGAGGAGAATGAGCAGTTCTTC

abundance: once
d_gene: -
j_gene: TRBJ1-6
v_gene: TRBV4-2
CDR3aa: CASSQVPQDDYSPLHF
CDR3nt: TGTGCCAGCAGCCAAGTCCCGCAGGATGATTATTCACCCCTCCACTTT

abundance: -
d_gene: -
j_gene: TRBJ2-7
v_gene: TRBV5-1
CDR3aa: CASSLGGAGYYEQYF
CDR3nt: TGCGCCAGCAGCTTGGGAGGCGCCGGATACTACGAGCAGTACTTC

abundance: -
d_gene: -
j_gene: TRBJ2-7
v_gene: TRBV21-1
CDR3aa: CASSKASPDKSYEQYF
CDR3nt: TGTGCCAGCAGCAAAGCCTCGCCCGACAAATCCTACGAGCAGTACTTC

abundance: -
d_gene: -
j_gene: TRBJ2-3
v_gene: TRBV5-1
CDR3aa: CASSSAQGTDTQYF
CDR3nt: TGCGCCAGCAGCTCCGCACAGGGTACAGATACGCAGTATTTT

abundance: -
d_gene: TRBD2
j_gene: TRBJ2-1
v_gene: TRBV5-6
CDR3aa: CASSLVGGGLAGVHEQFF
CDR3nt: TGTGCCAGCAGCTTGGTAGGGGGAGGACTAGCGGGAGTGCATGAGCAGTTCTTC

abundance: -
d_gene: TRBD2
j_gene: TRBJ2-3
v_gene: TRBV30
CDR3aa: CAWSFGRTSGYASTDTQYF
CDR3nt: TGTGCCTGGAGCTTCGGAAGGACTAGCGGGTACGCTAGCACAGATACGCAGTATTTT

abundance: -
d_gene: -
j_gene: TRBJ1-2
v_gene: TRBV28
CDR3aa: CASSFFGGIYGYTF
CDR3nt: TGTGCCAGCAGTTTTTTTGGGGGGATCTATGGCTACACCTTC

abundance: -
d_gene: TRBD1
j_gene: TRBJ2-7
v_gene: TRBV30
CDR3aa: CAWSAGTGGFEYF
CDR3nt: TGTGCCTGGAGTGCCGGGACAGGGGGCTTCGAGTACTTC

abundance: -
d_gene: TRBD2
j_gene: TRBJ2-2
v_gene: TRBV4-2
CDR3aa: CASSQEASGNTGELFF
CDR3nt: TGTGCCAGCAGCCAAGAAGCTAGCGGGAACACCGGGGAGCTGTTTTTT

abundance: -
d_gene: -
j_gene: TRBJ2-1
v_gene: TRBV7-8
CDR3aa: CASSLIDSGEQFF
CDR3nt: TGTGCCAGCAGCTTAATTGATAGTGGTGAGCAGTTCTTC

abundance: -
d_gene: TRBD1
j_gene: TRBJ1-2
v_gene: TRBV25-1
CDR3aa: CASSAGQIYGYTF
CDR3nt: TGTGCCAGCAGTGCGGGACAGATCTATGGCTACACCTTC

abundance: once
d_gene: -
j_gene: TRBJ1-2
v_gene: TRBV27
CDR3aa: CASSFHIYGYTF
CDR3nt: TGTGCCAGCAGTTTTCACATTTATGGCTACACCTTC

abundance: -
d_gene: -
j_gene: TRBJ2-6
v_gene: TRBV5-5
CDR3aa: CASSFQGSGANVLTF
CDR3nt: TGTGCCAGCAGCTTCCAGGGCTCTGGGGCCAACGTCCTGACTTTC

abundance: -
d_gene: -
j_gene: TRBJ1-2
v_gene: TRBV15
CDR3aa: CATTPLGGGGYGYTF
CDR3nt: TGTGCCACCACCCCTTTGGGGGGAGGAGGGTATGGCTACACCTTC

abundance: once
d_gene: -
j_gene: TRBJ2-7
v_gene: TRBV5-1
CDR3aa: CASSFTGNLYEQYF
CDR3nt: TGCGCCAGCAGCTTCACCGGGAACCTCTACGAGCAGTATTTC

abundance: -
d_gene: -
j_gene: TRBJ2-1
v_gene: TRBV28
CDR3aa: CASTSTSSYNEQFF
CDR3nt: TGTGCCAGCACTTCGACTAGCTCCTACAATGAGCAGTTCTTC

abundance: -
d_gene: TRBD1
j_gene: TRBJ2-7
v_gene: TRBV27
CDR3aa: CASSGQVRYEQYF
CDR3nt: TGTGCCAGCAGCGGACAGGTTCGGTACGAGCAGTACTTC

abundance: -
d_gene: TRBD2
j_gene: TRBJ2-1
v_gene: TRBV18
CDR3aa: CASSNPSGSSYNEQFF
CDR3nt: TGTGCCAGCTCAAACCCAAGCGGGAGCTCCTACAATGAGCAGTTCTTC

abundance: -
d_gene: TRBD2
j_gene: TRBJ2-2
v_gene: TRBV18
CDR3aa: CASPMGSGSPTGELFF
CDR3nt: TGTGCCAGCCCGATGGGTAGCGGGAGTCCGACCGGGGAGCTGTTTTTT

abundance: -
d_gene: TRBD2
j_gene: TRBJ2-5
v_gene: TRBV18
CDR3aa: CASSTASGEETQYF
CDR3nt: TGTGCCAGCTCAACGGCTAGCGGGGAGGAGACCCAGTACTTC

abundance: -
d_gene: -
j_gene: TRBJ1-2
v_gene: TRBV7-2
CDR3aa: CASSNQVGGYGYTF
CDR3nt: TGTGCCAGCAGTAATCAGGTCGGAGGCTATGGCTACACCTTC

abundance: once
d_gene: -
j_gene: TRBJ1-1
v_gene: TRBV27
CDR3aa: CASQGEATEAFF
CDR3nt: TGTGCCAGCCAGGGCGAGGCAACTGAAGCTTTCTTT

abundance: -
d_gene: TRBD1
j_gene: TRBJ2-2
v_gene: TRBV30
CDR3aa: CAWTAGTGVGLGTGELFF
CDR3nt: TGTGCCTGGACCGCCGGGACAGGGGTGGGCTTGGGCACCGGGGAGCTGTTTTTT

abundance: once
d_gene: -
j_gene: TRBJ1-1
v_gene: TRBV4-2
CDR3aa: CASSQVANMNTEAFF
CDR3nt: TGTGCCAGCAGCCAAGTGGCCAACATGAACACTGAAGCTTTCTTT

abundance: -
d_gene: TRBD2
j_gene: TRBJ2-6
v_gene: TRBV10-3
CDR3aa: CAIRSDSGRVSGANVLTF
CDR3nt: TGTGCCATCAGATCCGATAGCGGGAGGGTCTCTGGGGCCAACGTCCTGACTTTC

abundance: -
d_gene: TRBD2
j_gene: TRBJ2-3
v_gene: TRBV6-2/TRBV6-3
CDR3aa: CASGPGGPDTQYF
CDR3nt: TGTGCCAGCGGCCCGGGGGGGCCGGATACGCAGTATTTT

abundance: -
d_gene: -
j_gene: TRBJ1-5
v_gene: TRBV6-2/TRBV6-3
CDR3aa: CASSLGSGIASNQPQHF
CDR3nt: TGTGCCAGCAGTTTGGGCTCAGGGATCGCCAGCAATCAGCCCCAGCATTTT

abundance: -
d_gene: -
j_gene: TRBJ1-5
v_gene: TRBV7-8
CDR3aa: CASSQGTGAGEQPQHF
CDR3nt: TGTGCCAGCAGCCAAGGGACGGGAGCAGGAGAGCAGCCCCAGCATTTT

abundance: -
d_gene: -
j_gene: TRBJ2-7
v_gene: TRBV6-1
CDR3aa: CASSELAYTYEQYF
CDR3nt: TGTGCCAGCAGTGAGCTAGCCTATACCTACGAGCAGTACTTC

abundance: -
d_gene: TRBD2
j_gene: TRBJ2-4
v_gene: TRBV4-1
CDR3aa: CASSQVFGTSRNIQYF
CDR3nt: TGCGCCAGCAGCCAAGTGTTTGGGACTAGCAGGAACATTCAGTACTTC

abundance: few
d_gene: -
j_gene: TRBJ2-7
v_gene: TRBV5-5
CDR3aa: CASSFTGALGEQYF
CDR3nt: TGTGCCAGCAGCTTCACAGGCGCTCTCGGCGAGCAGTACTTC

abundance: -
d_gene: -
j_gene: TRBJ2-2
v_gene: TRBV15
CDR3aa: CATSRELAGGELFF
CDR3nt: TGTGCCACCAGCAGAGAACTAGCAGGTGGGGAGCTGTTTTTT

abundance: -
d_gene: -
j_gene: TRBJ1-5
v_gene: TRBV19
CDR3aa: CASSIVGHSNQPQHF
CDR3nt: TGTGCCAGTAGTATAGTGGGGCATAGCAATCAGCCCCAGCATTTT

abundance: once
d_gene: TRBD1
j_gene: TRBJ2-5
v_gene: TRBV5-1
CDR3aa: CASSSEQGALGETQYF
CDR3nt: TGCGCCAGCAGCTCGGAACAGGGGGCATTGGGAGAGACCCAGTACTTC

abundance: -
d_gene: -
j_gene: TRBJ1-1
v_gene: TRBV7-9
CDR3aa: CASSLVPGTEAFF
CDR3nt: TGTGCCAGCAGCTTAGTCCCGGGGACAGAAGCTTTCTTT

abundance: -
d_gene: -
j_gene: TRBJ2-7
v_gene: TRBV5-4
CDR3aa: CASSLGTTEQYF
CDR3nt: TGTGCCAGCAGCTTGGGGACAACCGAGCAGTACTTC

abundance: -
d_gene: -
j_gene: TRBJ1-5
v_gene: TRBV2
CDR3aa: CASSADSLGNQPQHF
CDR3nt: TGTGCCAGCAGTGCGGATTCCCTAGGCAATCAGCCCCAGCATTTT